One sample yielded the 24 T cell receptor beta chains listed below, sequenced in a study of response to subunit inactivated influenza vaccine. Each CDR3 protein gets one entry after TCRdb re-called the RT-PCR reads with MiXCR. The profile shows hundreds of thousands of distinct CDR3 sequences, about 7.6% of them singletons. Sample: PBMCs from blood, taken less than 30 months after vaccination. Receptor source: a man aged 45 to 70 who received an inactivated influenza vaccine.

The rearrangement uses TRBV5-1 and TRBJ2-7, with D tentatively TRBD1 or TRBD2 (5 bases each). This CDR3 region has 16 residues. Trimming took 0 bases from V and 5 from J, leaving 18 bases between them. Per germline, CDR1 SGHRS and CDR2 YFSETQ. In nucleotides, the CDR3 is TGCGCCAGCAGCTTGGTAGGGACGACCCGAGTAAACGAGCAGTACTTC. Its protein is CASSLVGTTRVNEQYF. Complete variable domain (other parts from reference TRBV5-1 and TRBJ2-7): KAGVTQTPRYLIKTRGQQVTLSCSPISGHRSVSWYQQTPGQGLQFLFEYFSETQRNKGNFPGRFSGRQFSNSRSEMNVSTLELGDSALYLCASSLVGTTRVNEQYFGPGTRLTVT.

The chain combines TRBV29-1 with TRBJ2-5; no clear D gene. CDR1 is SQVTM, CDR2 ANQGSEA, per germline. Trimming shortened V by 4 bases and J by 5 bases, and 17 bases separated the two germline ends. The CDR3 extends over 14 amino acids. The CDR3 region is CSVVPAGPWETQYF. DNA for the CDR3: TGCAGCGTTGTGCCAGCCGGACCTTGGGAGACCCAGTACTTC.

V is TRBV7-9 and J is TRBJ2-3; 9 bases are a match to TRBD1. The CDR3 contains 15 residues. CDR1 and CDR2 from the germline V gene are SEHNR and FQNEAQ (reference sequence). After removal of 2 bases from V and 3 bases from J, the junction contained 3 bases not matched to a gene. The CDR3 DNA reads as TGTGCCAGCAGCTTACAGACAGGGGGAACAGATACGCAGTATTTT. Translating it yields CASSLQTGGTDTQYF.

V and J are TRBV20-1 and TRBJ2-5; D may be TRBD1 (6 bases). With 3 bases removed from V and 3 bases from J, the gap between germline ends came to 17 bases. This CDR3 is built from 15 residues. From germline, CDR1 is DFQATT and CDR2 SNEGSKA (reference sequence). CDR3: CSARRWGQLKETQYF. The CDR3, as DNA: TGCAGTGCTAGGCGTTGGGGGCAGCTAAAAGAGACCCAGTACTTC.

This clonotype was found many times. The gene calls are TRBV12-3 or TRBV12-4 and TRBJ2-7; 8 bases align to TRBD2. The CDR3 has 15 residues. V shed 6 bases and J 2 bases; nucleotides not matched to a gene: 9. DNA for the CDR3: TGTGCCAGCAGGCGCGGACTAGCACTTACCTACGAGCAGTACTTC. Its translation is CASRRGLALTYEQYF.

This clonotype occurred a few times. The chain recombines TRBV7-9 with TRBJ1-6; weak D call: TRBD1 (6 bases). The CDR3 has 14 residues. V was shortened by 5 bases and J by 7 bases, with 12 bases between the two germline ends. Germline-derived CDR1 and CDR2 are SEHNR and FQNEAQ (reference sequence). CDR3 loop: CASSKDSQNSPLHF. CDR3 DNA sequence: TGTGCCAGCAGCAAGGACAGTCAGAATTCACCCCTCCACTTT.

This clonotype was recorded many times. The chain links TRBV10-3 to TRBJ2-1; D uncertain. CDR3 length: 12 residues. V lost 5 bases and J lost 8, with 10 bases in between. CDR1 ENHRY and CDR2 SYGVKD come from the germline V gene. Written as DNA, the CDR3 is TGTGCCATCAGTTCCCGGCGCGATGAGCAGTTCTTC. It is translated as CAISSRRDEQFF.

The V gene is TRBV24-1, the J gene TRBJ1-5; D remains unclear. V lost 7 bases and J 1 base, leaving 1 base between the germline ends. The CDR3 covers 11 residues. Germline V gene sequence: CDR1 KGHDR, CDR2 SFDVKD. The CDR3 DNA sequence: TGTGCCACCAGAAGCAATCAGCCCCAGCATTTT. Translation: CATRSNQPQHF.

This clonotype came up a few times. The genes are TRBV11-2 and TRBJ2-3; D uncertain. The ends were cut back, 4 bases at V and 4 bases at J, with 12 bases in the middle. This CDR3 is built from 14 residues. The germline V gene has CDR1 SGHAT and CDR2 FQNNGV. The chain's CDR3 is CASSWEGRSDTQYF. CDR3 in DNA: TGTGCCAGCAGCTGGGAAGGACGGTCAGATACGCAGTATTTT. Together with reference TRBV11-2 and TRBJ2-3, the CDR3 gives the full variable domain: EAGVAQSPRYKIIEKRQSVAFWCNPISGHATLYWYQQILGQGPKLLIQFQNNGVVDDSQLPKDRFSAERLKGVDSTLKIQPAKLEDSAVYLCASSWEGRSDTQYFGPGTRLTVL.

This clonotype was counted only a few times. The CDR3 reads CASSSPLFETQYF. As DNA, the CDR3 is TGTGCCAGCAGCTCCCCTCTCTTCGAGACCCAGTACTTC. This rearrangement joins TRBV7-2 to TRBJ2-5; D gene ambiguous. The CDR3 runs to 13 residues. The V end was cut by 4 bases, the J end by 5 bases, with 11 bases between. CDR1 is SGHTA and CDR2 is FQGNSA in the germline V gene. The full variable domain, with the rest looked up from reference TRBV7-2 and TRBJ2-5, is GAGVSQSPSNKVTEKGKDVELRCDPISGHTALYWYRQSLGQGLEFLIYFQGNSAPDKSGLPSDRFSAERTGGSVSTLTIQRTQQEDSAVYLCASSSPLFETQYFGPGTRLLVL.

This clonotype is a singleton in its sample. The chain has TRBV19 and TRBJ2-7; 7 positions agree with TRBD1. Germline assignment: CDR1 LNHDA and CDR2 SQIVND (reference sequence). The V gene end was trimmed by 7 bases and the J gene end by 2 bases; junction bases not matched to a gene: 5. The CDR3 sequence is 13 residues long. CDR3 in amino acids: CASNAGGTYEQYF. The CDR3 DNA sequence: TGTGCCAGTAACGCAGGGGGAACCTACGAGCAGTACTTC.

The V and J genes are TRBV9 and TRBJ1-1; no clear D gene. Between the trimmed V and J ends, which lost 0 bases and 6 bases, there was a span of 9 bases. This CDR3 region has 13 residues. Germline CDR1 is SGDLS and CDR2 is YYNGEE. The CDR3 nucleotides are TGTGCCAGCAGCGTAGCTATTACGGCTGAAGCTTTCTTT. It is translated as CASSVAITAEAFF.

CDR3 amino acids: CASSQVDNQPQHF. In DNA form, the CDR3 reads TGTGCCAGCAGCCAGGTGGACAATCAGCCCCAGCATTTT. This sequence joins TRBV6-1 and TRBJ1-5; unclear D gene. CDR3 length: 13 amino acids. V was trimmed by 6 bases and J by 3 bases, leaving 9 bases between them. Germline CDR1 and CDR2: MNHNS and SASEGT.

This clonotype was detected many times. In DNA, the CDR3 is TGTGCCAGCAGTTTGTCATTGGGGGCAGGCACCGGGGAGCTGTTTTTT. It yields the protein CASSLSLGAGTGELFF. This chain links TRBV28 with TRBJ2-2; a possible D gene is TRBD1 (6 bases). The CDR3 covers 16 residues. Germline V gene data show CDR1 as MDHEN and CDR2 as SYDVKM. V was pared by 3 bases and J by 4 bases, with 15 bases between.

This clonotype occurred a few times. V is TRBV29-1 and J is TRBJ2-5; possible D gene TRBD2, 6 bases. V was cut by 7 bases and J by 2 bases, with 23 bases left in between. Germline CDR1 reads SQVTM; CDR2 reads ANQGSEA. The CDR3 sequence is 16 residues long. The CDR3 nucleotides read TGCAGCGCCAAACCAACGACGGGACTTTTACAAGAGACCCAGTACTTC. Protein: CSAKPTTGLLQETQYF.

In its sample, this clonotype was seen many times. The rearrangement joins TRBV12-3 or TRBV12-4 to TRBJ2-3, with D perhaps TRBD2 (6 bases). The length of the CDR3 is 17 residues. Deletions cut 5 bases from V and 4 bases from J, with 22 bases between. Written as DNA, the CDR3 is TGTGCCAGCAGTCCACTGGGGGGTTCCCATCTAGCAGATACGCAGTATTTT. Protein sequence: CASSPLGGSHLADTQYF.

For this clonotype: One junction end disagrees with the germline gene, perhaps due to a read error. This sequence joins TRBV29-1 and TRBJ2-3, with D possibly TRBD2 on 6 matching bases. This CDR3 comprises 13 residues. Germline V gene data show CDR1 as SQVTM and CDR2 as ANQGSEA. The CDR3 loop is CSVRRGGTDTRYF. CDR3 nucleotide sequence: TGCAGCGTAAGGAGGGGAGGTACAGATACGCGGTATTTT.

A few counts support this clonotype. This chain links TRBV28 with TRBJ2-1, with a weak D call TRBD2 (6 bases). V dropped 6 bases and J dropped 6 bases, with 27 bases sitting between them. The CDR3 has 18 residues. Germline V gene sequence: CDR1 MDHEN, CDR2 SYDVKM. The chain's CDR3 is CASSASTYGSRAINEQFF. Here the CDR3 DNA reads TGTGCCAGCAGCGCGTCTACTTACGGGAGTAGGGCCATCAATGAGCAGTTCTTC.

This clonotype was counted a few times. J is TRBJ2-2 and V is TRBV6-2 or TRBV6-3; a possible D gene is TRBD1 (5 bases). From germline, CDR1 is MNHEY and CDR2 SVGEGT. The V end lost 5 bases, the J end lost 7 bases, and 14 bases lay between the germline ends. CDR3 length: 14 residues. The CDR3 loop is CASSRGRVSGELFF. The DNA of the CDR3 is TGTGCCAGCAGTAGGGGCAGGGTGAGCGGGGAGCTGTTTTTT.

Ten or more counts support this clonotype. The V and J genes are TRBV29-1 and TRBJ2-7; 11 bases map to TRBD1. This CDR3 is built from 11 residues. J lost 6 bases, V lost 6 bases, and 1 base had no gene match. Germline CDR1 is SQVTM and CDR2 is ANQGSEA. CDR3 DNA sequence: TGCAGCGTGGGACAGGGGGGCGAGCAGTACTTC. Translated: CSVGQGGEQYF.

The sample holds a few counts of this clonotype. The chain recombines TRBV28 with TRBJ1-5; TRBD1 matches 9 bases. Germline CDR1 reads MDHEN; CDR2 reads SYDVKM. V was pared by 3 bases and J by 5 bases, with 11 bases of the junction left unmatched. This CDR3 contains 17 residues. CDR3 protein: CASSLGTGNHFDQPQHF. The DNA of the CDR3 is TGTGCCAGCAGTTTGGGGACAGGGAATCATTTCGATCAGCCCCAGCATTTT.

This clonotype was found a few times. This sequence joins TRBV5-6 and TRBJ1-5; D may be TRBD1 (5 bases). The germline gives CDR1 SGHDT, CDR2 YYEEEE. Between the trimmed V and J ends, which lost 5 bases and 7 bases, there was a span of 16 bases. This CDR3 region has 14 residues. Here the CDR3 DNA reads TGTGCCAGCAGTCGGAGGAGGGGATGGCAGCCCCAGCATTTT. Translating it yields CASSRRRGWQPQHF. The whole variable domain, filled in from reference TRBV5-6 and TRBJ1-5, reads DAGVTQSPTHLIKTRGQQVTLRCSPKSGHDTVSWYQQALGQGPQFIFQYYEEEERQRGNFPDRFSGHQFPNYSSELNVNALLLGDSALYLCASSRRRGWQPQHFGDGTRLSIL.

The table lists this clonotype with many counts. The rearrangement joins TRBV7-2 to TRBJ2-3; TRBD1 aligns across 7 bases. The CDR3 is 17 amino acids. Germline CDR1 and CDR2: SGHTA and FQGNSA. V was pared by 4 bases and J by 4 bases, with 14 bases of the junction left unmatched. The CDR3 DNA follows: TGTGCCAGCAGCTCTCCTTTGAGGGGGCGCTGGTCAGATACGCAGTATTTT. Protein: CASSSPLRGRWSDTQYF.

The chain has TRBV6-1 and TRBJ1-5; 7 bases match TRBD1. Per the germline V gene, CDR1 is MNHNS and CDR2 is SASEGT. The CDR3 is 13 residues long. V trimming: 8 bases; J trimming: 6 bases; junction bases outside the gene matches: 7. Written as DNA, the CDR3 is TGTGCCAGCCAGGGAGGGGGCAGTCAGCCCCAGCATTTT. Its translation is CASQGGGSQPQHF.